This TCR beta chain was sequenced for a study of blood T cell repertoires in COVID-19. For the study at large: T cells, B-cell-depleted T cells, or PBMCs provided the cDNA or gDNA that served as material.

Trimming shortened V by 4 bases and J by 4 bases, and 10 bases separated the two germline ends. This CDR3 has 13 amino acids. From germline, CDR1 is SGHNT and CDR2 YYREEE (reference sequence). Method: immunoSEQ multiplex PCR; TCRdb's copy keeps in-frame clones and lacks some. Here the sample spans over 65,000 clones, roughly 81% being singletons. The gene calls are TRBV5-4 and TRBJ2-3, with TRBD2 as a possible D gene (5 bases). Material for sequencing was peripheral blood. This receptor was identified in a human donor in a cohort sampled during active COVID-19. CDR3 residues: CASSRSESDTQYF. The CDR3 region has the DNA TGTGCCAGCAGCCGTAGCGAATCAGATACGCAGTATTTT.